The sample holds many counts of the clone carrying this TCR beta chain. No antigen is known for it. The data derive from a study of early T cells in non-severe SARS-CoV-2 infection. Overall study results and limits: The matching step, a VDJdb search, favored anti-spike CD8 responses and missed private and CD4 specificities.

TCRdb itself ran the 5' RACE reads through MiXCR, one entry per CDR3 protein. Of about 48,000 distinct CDR3 sequences listed, 5% to 5.5% are singletons. The CDR3 sequence is 12 residues long. V gave up 3 bases and J gave up 5 bases, with 7 bases separating them. CDR1 and CDR2 (germline): LGHDT, YNNKEL (reference sequence). The sequencing used whole blood, collected at baseline. The sequence was obtained from an adult who was a healthcare worker with PCR-confirmed SARS-CoV-2 infection or an uninfected control (not recorded which). The V call is TRBV3-1, the J call TRBJ1-1, with a possible D match to TRBD1 (5 bases). The CDR3 here is CASSQGPTEAFF. The CDR3 bases are TGTGCCAGCAGCCAGGGACCGACTGAAGCTTTCTTT. Variable domain in full (rest from reference TRBV3-1 and TRBJ1-1): DTAVSQTPKYLVTQMGNDKSIKCEQNLGHDTMYWYKQDSKKFLKIMFSYNNKELIINETVPNRFSPKSPDKAHLNLHINSLELGDSAVYFCASSQGPTEAFFGQGTRLTVV.